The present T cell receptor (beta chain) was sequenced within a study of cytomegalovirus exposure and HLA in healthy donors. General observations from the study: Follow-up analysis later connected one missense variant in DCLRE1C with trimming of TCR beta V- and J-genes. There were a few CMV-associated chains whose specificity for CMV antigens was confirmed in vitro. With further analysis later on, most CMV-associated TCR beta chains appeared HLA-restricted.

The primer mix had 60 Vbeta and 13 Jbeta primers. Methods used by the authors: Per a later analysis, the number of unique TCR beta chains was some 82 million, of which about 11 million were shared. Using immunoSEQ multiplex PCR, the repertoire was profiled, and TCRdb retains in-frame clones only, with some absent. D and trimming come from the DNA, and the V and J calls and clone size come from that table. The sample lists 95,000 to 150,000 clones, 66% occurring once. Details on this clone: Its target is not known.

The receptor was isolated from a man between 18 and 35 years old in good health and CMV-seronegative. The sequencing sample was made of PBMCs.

CDR3 protein: CASSQGLAGGGTGELFF. The CDR3, as DNA: TGTGCCAGCAGCCAGGGACTAGCGGGAGGGGGGACCGGGGAGCTGTTTTTT. The V and J genes are TRBV4-2 and TRBJ2-2; 16 bases map to TRBD2. The CDR3 spans 17 residues. Germline CDR1 LGHNA, CDR2 YNFKEQ. Trimming removed 3 bases from V and 5 bases from J; junction bases left unmatched: 3.